This TCR beta chain came from a study of blood T cell repertoires in COVID-19. Study in general: Sites in the United States, Italy and Spain provided acute and convalescent COVID-19 samples.

Profiling relied on immunoSEQ multiplex PCR, and the TCRdb table lists in-frame clones only, not all of them. The sample holds about 200,000 clones, around 80% seen once. Losses at the gene ends were 4 bases for V and 1 base for J; bases not matched to a gene: 6. The V gene's germline CDR1 is SGHKS and CDR2 YYEKEE (reference sequence). The CDR3 consists of 17 residues. Sequencing used peripheral blood. The receptor's source is a human donor in a cohort sampled during active COVID-19. V and J are TRBV5-5 and TRBJ2-6; 9 bases are shared with TRBD2. The CDR3 DNA is TGTGCCAGCAGCGTACATAGCGGGAGTTCTGGGGCCAACGTCCTGACTTTC. Its protein is CASSVHSGSSGANVLTF.